Listed below are T cell receptor beta chains from one sample, sequenced in a study of neurological immune-mediated disorders. TCRdb re-derived calls from the 5' RACE reads in MiXCR, one entry per CDR3 protein. The data show 13,000 to 15,000 distinct CDR3 sequences, under 15% seen once. The sequenced sample consisted of CD8+ T cells from blood. The receptors originated from a female donor with HTLV-1-associated myelopathy (HAM/TSP). The CDR3 runs from the conserved cysteine through the conserved F or W. The D gene is left open where the match is weak. The listing skips clone size in some rows; elsewhere it reads once, few, many or a size class.

V gene	J gene	clone size	D gene	CDR3 DNA	CDR3 protein
TRBV6-1	TRBJ1-1	many	TRBD1	TGTGCCACCCGACAGGGAGTGAACACTGAAGCTTTCTTT	CATRQGVNTEAFF
TRBV9	TRBJ2-7	many	TRBD1	TGTGCCAGCAGCGTAGACGACAGGGGCTACGAGCAGTACTTC	CASSVDDRGYEQYF
TRBV3-1	TRBJ1-6	medium-sized	.	TGTGCCAGCAGCCAACGTGTGGGCACAAACGGGAATTCACCCCTCCACTTT	CASSQRVGTNGNSPLHF
TRBV4-3	TRBJ1-4	many	.	TGCGCCAGCAGCCAAGTGGGCTCTAATGAAAAACTGTTTTTT	CASSQVGSNEKLFF
TRBV20-1	TRBJ2-3	many	TRBD1	TGCAGTGCTTCCCCGGACAGGGCGGGAGATACGCAGTATTTT	CSASPDRAGDTQYF
TRBV7-8	TRBJ1-6	many	.	TGTGCCAGCAGCTTAGGGCTACTCGGGTCACCCCTCCACTTT	CASSLGLLGSPLHF
TRBV6-5	TRBJ1-1	many	.	TGTGCCAGCAGTTCGGGAGCCATGAACACTGAAGCTTTCTTT	CASSSGAMNTEAFF
TRBV4-1	TRBJ1-5	.	.	TGCGCCAGCAGCCAAGATCCTCAGATTGGAGTTCCTAATCAGCCCCAGCATTTT	CASSQDPQIGVPNQPQHF
TRBV5-6	TRBJ2-7	many	.	TGTGCCAGCAGCGCAGGGGCCTACGAGCAGTACTTC	CASSAGAYEQYF
TRBV29-1	TRBJ2-1	many	.	TGCAGCGTCCTGGAGTACAATGAGCAGTTCTTC	CSVLEYNEQFF
TRBV7-9	TRBJ2-7	medium-sized	.	TGTGCCAGCAGCTCCTCAACCGGGACTGACTCCTACGAGCAGTACTTC	CASSSSTGTDSYEQYF
TRBV5-5	TRBJ2-3	.	.	TGTGCCAGCCGCAACGAGGTACTGGAGATCACGGATACGCAGTATTTT	CASRNEVLEITDTQYF
TRBV21-1	TRBJ2-5	many	.	TGTGCCAGCAGCAACAGGACAGGGGGCGGTGAGACCCAGTACTTC	CASSNRTGGGETQYF
TRBV20-1	TRBJ2-3	many	.	TGCAGTGCTAGAGAGGGATGGGCTAGCACAGATACGCAGTATTTT	CSAREGWASTDTQYF
TRBV12-3/TRBV12-4	TRBJ2-7	many	TRBD1	TGTGCCAGCAGGACCGGGACAGGGTCCTACGAGCAGTACTTC	CASRTGTGSYEQYF
TRBV9	TRBJ2-7	many	.	TGTGCCAGCAGCGTAGGGTGGGGGGACTACGAGCAGTACTTC	CASSVGWGDYEQYF
TRBV7-2	TRBJ1-2	many	.	TGTGCCAGCAGCTGGACAGAGACCTATGGCTACACCTTC	CASSWTETYGYTF
TRBV4-3	TRBJ2-7	many	TRBD1	TGCGCCAGCAGCCAAGGAACCGGGACAGGGGGCAACGAGCAGTACTTC	CASSQGTGTGGNEQYF
TRBV29-1	TRBJ2-5	many	.	TGCAGCGTGGAGGGACTCCAAGAGACCCAGTACTTC	CSVEGLQETQYF
TRBV27	TRBJ1-5	many	TRBD1	TGTGCCAGCAGTCCGAACAGGGGCGGTGGTCAGCCCCAGCATTTT	CASSPNRGGGQPQHF
TRBV5-1	TRBJ2-7	medium-sized	.	TGCGCCAGCAGCTTGGAGTCAGGAGCCTTCTACGAGCAGTACTTC	CASSLESGAFYEQYF
TRBV25-1	TRBJ2-3	many	.	TGTGCCAGCGGCCAGGGGAATACGCAGTATTTT	CASGQGNTQYF
TRBV5-1	TRBJ2-1	many	.	TGCGCCAGCCGTGGCCGAGACAGCTCCTACAATGAGCAGTTCTTC	CASRGRDSSYNEQFF
TRBV5-1	TRBJ2-3	medium-sized	TRBD1	TGCGCCAGCAGCTTCGGGACAGGGACAGATACGCAGTATTTT	CASSFGTGTDTQYF